Each of the 24 T cell receptor beta chains below was sequenced from the same sample in a study of a mutant IDH1 vaccine in newly diagnosed glioma. Stated time point: baseline, week 1 (first vaccination visit). Treatment indicated: pre-vaccination baseline after standard-of-care therapy. Repertoires were generated with immunoSEQ multiplex PCR, while TCRdb's copy carries only in-frame clones and drops some. Of tens of thousands of clones listed, more than 65% are singletons. Here the sequenced sample was PBMCs, taken from a glioma patient treated with radiotherapy, temozolomide or both. The receptor source for this set is a man aged 50-60 years with glioma.

This chain uses TRBV2 with TRBJ2-5, with TRBD2 matching over 12 bases. Germline V gives CDR1 SNHLY, CDR2 FYNNEI. The CDR3 contains 16 residues. V shed 5 bases, J shed 1 base, and the junction held 5 bases outside the gene matches. The CDR3 loop reads CASSSTSGGLQETQYF. CDR3 DNA sequence: TGTGCCAGCAGTTCGACTAGCGGGGGCCTCCAAGAGACCCAGTACTTC.

This sequence joins TRBV10-3 and TRBJ2-2, with D possibly being TRBD2 (7 bases). Trimming left V 11 bases short and J 1 base short, with 14 bases between. The CDR3 length is 14 residues. The V gene's germline CDR1 is ENHRY and CDR2 SYGVKD. DNA for the CDR3: TGTGCCGCGCTCGGGGGGCGGAACACCGGGGAGCTGTTTTTT. It is translated as CAALGGRNTGELFF.

V gene TRBV18 combines with J gene TRBJ1-1; the D gene is possibly TRBD1 (6 bases). The germline V and J ends were trimmed by 5 bases and 1 base, with 8 bases remaining between them. This CDR3 spans 13 amino acids. Germline V gene data show CDR1 as KGHSH and CDR2 as LQKENI. In DNA form, the CDR3 reads TGTGCCAGCTCAAGGGGGGAGAACACTGAAGCTTTCTTT. It yields the protein CASSRGENTEAFF.

The chain uses TRBV19 and TRBJ2-5, with a weak D call TRBD1 (6 bases). The CDR3 consists of 17 residues. The V and J ends lost 4 bases and 7 bases respectively, with 25 bases between them. Germline-derived CDR1 and CDR2 are LNHDA and SQIVND (reference sequence). Written as DNA, the CDR3 is TGTGCCAGTAGTACTGGGCATACAGGGAATTGGCAGGGGACCCAGTACTTC. As protein: CASSTGHTGNWQGTQYF.

The rearrangement joins TRBV27 to TRBJ1-6, with 9 positions matching TRBD1. The CDR3 loop spans 16 amino acids. V dropped 3 bases and J dropped 7; count of bases not matched to a gene: 7. In germline, CDR1 is MNHEY, CDR2 SMNVEV (reference sequence). CDR3 protein: CASSFWDRAGNSPLHF. CDR3 sequence (DNA): TGTGCCAGCAGTTTCTGGGACAGGGCCGGGAATTCACCCCTCCACTTT.

The chain couples TRBV28 to TRBJ2-3, with D uncertain. The ends were cut back, 2 bases at V and 7 bases at J, with 4 bases in the middle. Germline lookup yields CDR1 MDHEN and CDR2 SYDVKM. The CDR3 runs 11 residues. The CDR3 bases are TGTGCCAGCAGTTTAGAGCATACGCAGTATTTT. It yields the protein CASSLEHTQYF.

The chain links TRBV14 to TRBJ2-1; 10 bases match TRBD1. This CDR3 spans 16 amino acids. V dropped 3 bases and J dropped 8; count of bases not matched to a gene: 10. Germline V gives CDR1 SGHDN, CDR2 FVKESK. The CDR3 DNA reads TGTGCCAGCAGCCATACCGGGACAGGGGATCGGTATGAGCAGTTCTTC. Its protein product is CASSHTGTGDRYEQFF.

The rearrangement uses TRBV2 and TRBJ1-5; 12 positions match TRBD1. The CDR3 consists of 15 residues. Germline V gives CDR1 SNHLY, CDR2 FYNNEI. V was clipped by 6 bases and J by 4 bases; unmatched bases: 4. CDR3 DNA sequence: TGTGCCAGCAGGAGGGACAGGGGGCGGAATCAGCCCCAGCATTTT. It encodes CASRRDRGRNQPQHF.

V and J are TRBV9 and TRBJ1-2; possible D gene TRBD1, 5 bases. Trimming took off 0 bases at V and 8 bases at J, with 20 bases between the two ends. This CDR3 spans 16 amino acids. The V gene's germline CDR1 is SGDLS and CDR2 YYNGEE. CDR3 loop: CASSVATRRGQGGYTF. The CDR3 nucleotides are TGTGCCAGCAGCGTAGCTACGAGGAGGGGCCAAGGCGGCTACACCTTC.

In DNA form, the CDR3 reads TGCGCCAGCAGCCAAGGATCCCAAGAGACCCAGTACTTC. This translates into CASSQGSQETQYF. The J gene is TRBJ2-5, the V gene TRBV4-1, with no clear D. This CDR3 is built from 13 residues. Deletions cut 1 base from V and 1 base from J, with 4 bases between. Germline V gene sequence: CDR1 MGHRA, CDR2 YSYEKL.

This chain connects TRBV30 to TRBJ1-5; D unclear. CDR1 GTSNPN and CDR2 SVGIG come from the germline V gene (reference sequence). CDR3 length equals 14 residues. V was shortened by 5 bases and J by 0 bases, with 11 bases between the two germline ends. CDR3 nucleotides: TGTGCCTGGGCTCCGGGCCCTAGCAATCAGCCCCAGCATTTT. Amino acids: CAWAPGPSNQPQHF.

V is TRBV30 and J is TRBJ1-5; D uncertain. This CDR3 contains 17 residues. CDR1 is GTSNPN, CDR2 SVGIG, per germline (reference sequence). V was trimmed by 0 bases and J by 1 base, leaving 16 bases between them. This CDR3 reads CAWSVGDGPPSNQPQHF. The CDR3, as DNA: TGTGCCTGGAGTGTAGGTGACGGGCCCCCCAGCAATCAGCCCCAGCATTTT. Variable domain in full (rest from reference TRBV30 and TRBJ1-5): SQTIHQWPATLVQPVGSPLSLECTVEGTSNPNLYWYRQAAGRGLQLLFYSVGIGQISSEVPQNLSASRPQDRQFILSSKKLLLSDSGFYLCAWSVGDGPPSNQPQHFGDGTRLSIL.

The chain links TRBV14 to TRBJ1-3; D remains unclear. This CDR3 region has 12 residues. Germline CDR1 SGHDN, CDR2 FVKESK. V was trimmed by 4 bases and J by 3 bases, leaving 4 bases between them. The CDR3 region is CASSPVGNTIYF. The CDR3 DNA reads as TGTGCCAGCAGCCCGGTTGGAAACACCATATATTTT.

The chain has TRBV7-9 and TRBJ2-3; D is unresolved. The V and J ends lost 3 bases and 0 bases respectively, with 10 bases between them. The CDR3 consists of 15 residues. CDR1 and CDR2 (germline): SEHNR, FQNEAQ (reference sequence). The CDR3 is CASSFSGASTDTQYF. The CDR3 coding sequence is TGTGCCAGCAGCTTTTCCGGCGCAAGCACAGATACGCAGTATTTT.

The genes are TRBV6-6 and TRBJ2-7; tentatively, D is TRBD1 (6 bases). Germline CDR1 is MNHNY and CDR2 is SVGAGI (reference sequence). This CDR3 is built from 14 residues. The V and J ends lost 6 bases and 3 bases respectively, with 15 bases between them. CDR3 DNA sequence: TGTGCCAGCAGCCTGGACACAGGGCACTACGAGCAGTACTTC. Protein: CASSLDTGHYEQYF.

This clone has more than one count but fewer than ten. This chain links TRBV7-9 with TRBJ2-7; no clear D. The germline gives CDR1 SEHNR, CDR2 FQNEAQ (reference sequence). CDR3 length: 12 amino acids. The V end was cut by 8 bases, the J end by 0 bases, with 8 bases between. The DNA of the CDR3 is TGTGCCAGCTCACCCACCTCCTACGAGCAGTACTTC. This translates into CASSPTSYEQYF.

V and J are TRBV5-1 and TRBJ1-5; 8 positions agree with TRBD1. This CDR3 has 14 residues. From germline, CDR1 is SGHRS and CDR2 YFSETQ. V lost 4 bases to trimming and J lost 9 bases; unmatched junction nucleotides: 9. CDR3 sequence: CASSPTGVRGPQHF. CDR3 DNA: TGCGCCAGCAGCCCGACAGGGGTTAGGGGGCCCCAGCATTTT.

This chain links TRBV4-2 with TRBJ2-1, with D tentatively TRBD1 (6 bases). CDR1 LGHNA and CDR2 YNFKEQ come from the germline V gene. This CDR3 region has 15 residues. V was clipped by 3 bases and J by 0 bases, with 9 bases between them. CDR3 region: CASSHDRSSYNEQFF. The CDR3 DNA reads as TGTGCCAGCAGCCACGACAGGAGCTCCTACAATGAGCAGTTCTTC.

This clone was counted between two and nine times. The rearrangement joins TRBV30 to TRBJ2-7; either TRBD1 or TRBD2 may fit D (5 bases each). V was shortened by 0 bases and J by 4 bases, with 13 bases between the two germline ends. The V gene's germline CDR1 is GTSNPN and CDR2 SVGIG (reference sequence). The CDR3 totals 14 residues. DNA of the CDR3: TGTGCCTGGAGTGTAGAGGGGCTAGGGTACGAGCAGTACTTC. This encodes CAWSVEGLGYEQYF.

The chain couples TRBV7-9 to TRBJ2-7, with unresolved D. The CDR3 is 13 amino acids. V was cut by 6 bases and J by 2 bases, with 11 bases left in between. The germline gives CDR1 SEHNR, CDR2 FQNEAQ (reference sequence). Written as DNA, the CDR3 is TGTGCCAGCAGTTTTGGGCTTACCTACGAGCAGTACTTC. Translated, it gives CASSFGLTYEQYF.

The rearrangement uses TRBV7-9 and TRBJ1-2; D call uncertain. The germline CDR1 and CDR2 sequences are SEHNR and FQNEAQ (reference sequence). The CDR3 totals 11 residues. Trimming stripped 6 bases from V and 4 bases from J, with 6 bases between. The CDR3 region is CASRAGYGYTF. DNA of the CDR3: TGTGCCAGCAGGGCAGGCTATGGCTACACCTTC.

The table lists this clone with a count of one. The genes are TRBV30 and TRBJ2-5; D possibly matches TRBD1 or TRBD2 (6 bases each). The CDR3 spans 14 residues. Germline V gene lookup returns CDR1 GTSNPN and CDR2 SVGIG (reference sequence). V lost 4 bases, J lost 5 bases, and 17 bases lay in between. CDR3 loop: CAWTLGGLEETQYF. The CDR3 DNA reads as TGTGCCTGGACCCTAGGGGGGTTAGAGGAGACCCAGTACTTC.

This clone was recorded only once. The V gene is TRBV27, the J gene TRBJ1-4; 9 nucleotides agree with TRBD1. J was trimmed by 2 bases and V by 3 bases; bases with no gene match: 13. The CDR3 totals 19 residues. Germline CDR1 and CDR2: MNHEY and SMNVEV (reference sequence). The CDR3, as DNA: TGTGCCAGCAGTTTGATCGGGACAGGGATTTACGGGACTAATGAAAAACTGTTTTTT. Translating gives CASSLIGTGIYGTNEKLFF.

DNA of the CDR3: TGTGCCAGCAGCGGCTCCGGGGGGGCCTACAATGAGCAGTTCTTC. Its translation: CASSGSGGAYNEQFF. This sequence joins TRBV9 and TRBJ2-1; 8 bases match TRBD2. Germline lookup yields CDR1 SGDLS and CDR2 YYNGEE. J was trimmed by 2 bases and V by 3 bases; bases with no gene match: 4. The CDR3 spans 15 residues.